The rows below give T cell receptor beta chains drawn from one sample of a study of CD4+ T cells in melanoma. Sequenced by immunoSEQ multiplex PCR; TCRdb stores in-frame clones only, minus some. In the table there are 11,000 to 15,000 clones, about 70% of which are singletons. The sample comprised cells from a culture (not recorded whether cultured in vitro). These receptor sequences come from a human donor with melanoma. The conserved cysteine and the conserved F or W are not part of the CDR3 here. Fields, in order: CDR3 protein, V gene, J gene.

SVDPALAGSGEQY	TRBV29-1	TRBJ2-7
ASSSYRAENTEAF	TRBV5-1	TRBJ1-1
AWSRLRTSGGHNEQF	TRBV30	TRBJ2-1
ASSYSQGYTEAF	TRBV6-5	TRBJ1-1
ASSPGGGSYEQY	TRBV6-5	TRBJ2-7
ASSQGYRVETQY	TRBV7-7	TRBJ2-5
ASGNRDEQY	TRBV11-3	TRBJ2-7
ASREQGWGQETQY	TRBV6-1	TRBJ2-5
ASSRDIWGTEAF	TRBV19	TRBJ1-1
ASTLSTGTYEQY	TRBV7-9	TRBJ2-7
ASRGDHSELETQY	TRBV6-5	TRBJ2-5
ASSQSTGFGEKLF	TRBV6-5	TRBJ1-4
ASSLEGGVQSPLH	TRBV5-1	TRBJ1-6
ASSYSGTRSTDTQY	TRBV6-5	TRBJ2-3
SVETGQGWTEAF	TRBV29-1	TRBJ1-1
ASSRGAGTEQY	TRBV18	TRBJ2-7
ASSFLGQGWTEAF	TRBV7-9	TRBJ1-1
ATGTGGNTIY	TRBV6-5	TRBJ1-3
ASSPGQYEQY	TRBV19	TRBJ2-7
ASSSGQGWDTQY	TRBV5-1	TRBJ2-3
ASSQPGLAGGRDTQY	TRBV5-8	TRBJ2-3
ASSVGGEYYGYT	TRBV9	TRBJ1-2
ASSFNLNYGYT	TRBV6-5	TRBJ1-2
AWSGHGTSQTSTYEQY	TRBV30	TRBJ2-7
ASFEGGHETQY	TRBV2	TRBJ2-5
AWSLGERQPQH	TRBV30	TRBJ1-5
ASSSGGQRDSYEQY	TRBV7-9	TRBJ2-7
ASSGGTRDGTNTQY	TRBV7-3	TRBJ2-3
ASSRRQGSTTGELF	TRBV19	TRBJ2-2
AISVTEGETQY	TRBV10-3	TRBJ2-5
ASSSTGGAREQF	TRBV5-4	TRBJ2-1
ASSRVQSSGNTIY	TRBV4-1	TRBJ1-3